This is a list of T cell receptor beta chains from one sample in a study of shared clonotypes between healthy human individuals. Sequencing was performed with immunoSEQ multiplex PCR; in TCRdb, only in-frame clones are kept and a portion is missing. The sample comprises 2,500,000 or so clones, less than 95% of which are singletons, and 0.37% rests with the top ten. Sample: naive CD4+ T cells from PBMCs. These receptors were obtained from a man aged 18 to 35 in good health. Some clones in this sample may be carry-over from other donors' samples. Each CDR3 is given with its conserved first and last residue. Fields, in order: J gene, D gene, V gene, CDR3 DNA, CDR3 protein. A D gene is named only where the DNA matches it firmly.

TRBJ2-4,NA,TRBV6-6,TGTGCCAGCAGTTACTCAGCGGAAAACATTCAGTACTTC,CASSYSAENIQYF
TRBJ1-2,NA,TRBV7-9,TGTGCCAGCACCTCGATACGGGGAAGTTGGGGCTACACCTTC,CASTSIRGSWGYTF
TRBJ1-2,TRBD1,TRBV19,TGTGCCAGTAGCCGGACAGGGGGAGTCTATGGCTACACCTTC,CASSRTGGVYGYTF
TRBJ2-7,TRBD2,TRBV7-2,TGTGCCAGCAGCTCCCAGGGGTTAGCGGGGGGTAGGGAGCAGTACTTC,CASSSQGLAGGREQYF
TRBJ2-6,NA,TRBV5-1,TGCGCCAGCAGCGGGGACAACTCTGGGGCCAACGTCCTGACTTTC,CASSGDNSGANVLTF
TRBJ1-2,NA,TRBV7-9,TGTGCCAGCAGCCGGAGGGTAATTATTTCGGAATCTGGTGGCTACACCTTC,CASSRRVIISESGGYTF
TRBJ2-2,TRBD2,TRBV4-2,TGTGCCAGCAGCCCGACTCTAGCGGGATTAGTCACCGGGGAGCTGTTTTTT,CASSPTLAGLVTGELFF
TRBJ2-4,NA,TRBV29-1,TGCAGCGTCCAAAGATCAGGAGGGATTAGGGCCAAAAACATTCAGTACTTC,CSVQRSGGIRAKNIQYF
TRBJ1-5,NA,TRBV6-6,TGTGCCAGCAGTTACCCGAAATGGACGGATCAGCCCCAGCATTTT,CASSYPKWTDQPQHF
TRBJ2-7,NA,TRBV7-6,TGTGCCAGCAGCTTAGGGGCGACGGAGCAGTACTTC,CASSLGATEQYF
TRBJ1-3,NA,TRBV4-3,TGCGCCAGCAGCCAAGATGGAGGGGCCGGAAACACCATATATTTT,CASSQDGGAGNTIYF
TRBJ1-3,TRBD1,TRBV5-1,TGCGCCAGCAGCTTCGGGACAGGAGAGGACACCATATATTTT,CASSFGTGEDTIYF
TRBJ2-5,NA,TRBV2,TGTGCCAGCTCAGGGTGGACTACAACACAAGAGACCCAGTACTTC,CASSGWTTTQETQYF
TRBJ2-7,NA,TRBV6-5,TGTGCCAGCAGCGAGAGATACGAGCAGTACTTC,CASSERYEQYF
TRBJ2-7,NA,TRBV6-4,TGTGCCAGCAGCCGAGGGACTCCCAGCTCCTACGAGCAGTACTTC,CASSRGTPSSYEQYF
TRBJ1-3,NA,TRBV25-1,TGTGCCAGCAGTGGGACAGTGGCGGGAGGAAACACCATATATTTT,CASSGTVAGGNTIYF